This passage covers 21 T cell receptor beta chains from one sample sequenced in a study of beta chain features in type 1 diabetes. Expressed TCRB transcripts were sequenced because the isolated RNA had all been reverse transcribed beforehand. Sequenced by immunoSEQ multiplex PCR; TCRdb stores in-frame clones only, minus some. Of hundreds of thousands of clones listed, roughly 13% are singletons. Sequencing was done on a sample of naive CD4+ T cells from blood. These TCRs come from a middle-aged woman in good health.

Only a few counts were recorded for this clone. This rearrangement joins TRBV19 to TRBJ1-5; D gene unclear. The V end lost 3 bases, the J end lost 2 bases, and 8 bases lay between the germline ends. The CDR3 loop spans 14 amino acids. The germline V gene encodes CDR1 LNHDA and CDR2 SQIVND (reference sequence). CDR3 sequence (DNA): TGTGCCAGTAGTATGAGGGCTGGCAATCAGCCCCAGCATTTT. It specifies CASSMRAGNQPQHF.

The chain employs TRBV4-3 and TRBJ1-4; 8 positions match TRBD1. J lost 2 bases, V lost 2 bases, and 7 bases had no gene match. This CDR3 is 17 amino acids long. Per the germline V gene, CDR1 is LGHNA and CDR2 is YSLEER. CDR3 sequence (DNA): TGCGCCAGCAGCCAAAGGACAGGGAGAAGGACTAATGAAAAACTGTTTTTT. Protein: CASSQRTGRRTNEKLFF.

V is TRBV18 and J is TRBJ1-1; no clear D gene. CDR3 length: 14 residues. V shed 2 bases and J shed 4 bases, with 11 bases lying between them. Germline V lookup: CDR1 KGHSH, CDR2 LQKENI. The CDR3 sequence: CASSPGQEGTEAFF. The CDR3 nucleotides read TGTGCCAGCTCACCAGGGCAGGAGGGCACTGAAGCTTTCTTT.

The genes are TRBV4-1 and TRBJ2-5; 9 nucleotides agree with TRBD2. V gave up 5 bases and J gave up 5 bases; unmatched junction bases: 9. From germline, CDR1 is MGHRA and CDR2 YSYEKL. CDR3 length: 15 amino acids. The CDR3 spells CASSSMAGGEETQYF. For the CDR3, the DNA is TGCGCCAGCAGCTCAATGGCGGGGGGGGAGGAGACCCAGTACTTC.

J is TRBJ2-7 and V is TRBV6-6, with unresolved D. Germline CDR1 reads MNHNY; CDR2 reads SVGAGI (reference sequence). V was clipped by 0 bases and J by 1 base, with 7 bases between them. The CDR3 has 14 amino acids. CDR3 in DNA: TGTGCCAGCAGTTACTCAGAGAATTCCTACGAGCAGTACTTC. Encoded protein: CASSYSENSYEQYF.

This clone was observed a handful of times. Here the CDR3 DNA reads TGTGCCAGCAGTGAAGCGAGGGTAGCTGGTAGAGAAAAACTGTTTTTT. Its translation is CASSEARVAGREKLFF. The chain has TRBV6-1 and TRBJ1-4; unclear D gene. The germline CDR1 and CDR2 sequences are MNHNS and SASEGT. This CDR3 contains 16 residues. Trimming took off 0 bases at V and 8 bases at J, with 16 bases between the two ends.

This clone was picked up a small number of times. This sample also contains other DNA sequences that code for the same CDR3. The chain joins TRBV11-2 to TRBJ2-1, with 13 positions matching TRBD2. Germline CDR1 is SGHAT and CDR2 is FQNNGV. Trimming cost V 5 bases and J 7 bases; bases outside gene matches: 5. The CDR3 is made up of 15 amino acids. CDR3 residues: CASSPRLAGGNEQFF. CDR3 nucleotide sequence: TGTGCCAGCAGCCCCCGACTAGCGGGGGGTAATGAGCAGTTCTTC. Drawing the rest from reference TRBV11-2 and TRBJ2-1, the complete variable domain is EAGVAQSPRYKIIEKRQSVAFWCNPISGHATLYWYQQILGQGPKLLIQFQNNGVVDDSQLPKDRFSAERLKGVDSTLKIQPAKLEDSAVYLCASSPRLAGGNEQFFGPGTRLTVL.

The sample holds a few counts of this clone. CDR3 coding DNA: TGTGCCAGCAGTGAACTGGCGAGGCGGGAAGAGACCCAGTACTTC. Translation gives CASSELARREETQYF. This chain uses TRBV2 with TRBJ2-5; possible D gene TRBD2, 5 bases. V was cut by 2 bases and J by 3 bases, with 13 bases left in between. The CDR3 totals 15 residues. Germline V lookup: CDR1 SNHLY, CDR2 FYNNEI.

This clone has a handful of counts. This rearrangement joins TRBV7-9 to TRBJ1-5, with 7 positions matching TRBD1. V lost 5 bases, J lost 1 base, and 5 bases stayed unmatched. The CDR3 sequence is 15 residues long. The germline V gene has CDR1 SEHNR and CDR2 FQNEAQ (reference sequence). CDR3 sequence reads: CASSLDRVSNQPQHF. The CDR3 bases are TGTGCCAGCAGCCTCGACAGGGTAAGCAATCAGCCCCAGCATTTT.

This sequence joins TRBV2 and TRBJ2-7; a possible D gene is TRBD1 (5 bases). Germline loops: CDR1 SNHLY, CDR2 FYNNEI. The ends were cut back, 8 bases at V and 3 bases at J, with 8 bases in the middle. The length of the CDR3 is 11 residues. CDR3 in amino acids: CASLQDYEQYF. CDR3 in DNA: TGTGCCAGCCTACAGGACTACGAGCAGTACTTC.

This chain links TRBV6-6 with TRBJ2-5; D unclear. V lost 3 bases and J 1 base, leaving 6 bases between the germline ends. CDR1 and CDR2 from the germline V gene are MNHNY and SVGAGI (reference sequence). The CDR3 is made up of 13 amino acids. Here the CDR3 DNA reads TGTGCCAGCAGTTATAGATTCCAAGAGACCCAGTACTTC. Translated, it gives CASSYRFQETQYF.

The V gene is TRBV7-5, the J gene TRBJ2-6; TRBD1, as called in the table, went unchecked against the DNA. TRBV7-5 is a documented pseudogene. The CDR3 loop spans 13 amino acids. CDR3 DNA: TGTGCCAGCAGTCACGACAGGGAAAACGTCCTGACTTTC. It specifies CASSHDRENVLTF.

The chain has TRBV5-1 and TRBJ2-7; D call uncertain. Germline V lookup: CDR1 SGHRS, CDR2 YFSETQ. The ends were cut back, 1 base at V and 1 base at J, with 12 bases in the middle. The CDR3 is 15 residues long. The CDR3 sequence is CASSLLAPGSYEQYF. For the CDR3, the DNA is TGCGCCAGCAGCTTGCTGGCTCCGGGTTCCTACGAGCAGTACTTC. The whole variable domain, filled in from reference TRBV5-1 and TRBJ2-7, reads KAGVTQTPRYLIKTRGQQVTLSCSPISGHRSVSWYQQTPGQGLQFLFEYFSETQRNKGNFPGRFSGRQFSNSRSEMNVSTLELGDSALYLCASSLLAPGSYEQYFGPGTRLTVT.

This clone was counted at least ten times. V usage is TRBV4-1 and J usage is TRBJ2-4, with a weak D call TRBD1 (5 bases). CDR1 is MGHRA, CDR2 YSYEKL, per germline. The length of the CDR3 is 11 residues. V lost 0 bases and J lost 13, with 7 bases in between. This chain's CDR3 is CASSQETVQYF. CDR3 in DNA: TGCGCCAGCAGCCAAGAGACAGTCCAGTACTTC.

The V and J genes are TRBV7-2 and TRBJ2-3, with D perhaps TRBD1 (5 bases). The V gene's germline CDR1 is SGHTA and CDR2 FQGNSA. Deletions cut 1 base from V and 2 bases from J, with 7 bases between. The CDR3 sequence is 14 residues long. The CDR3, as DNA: TGTGCCAGCAGCTTAGTAGGGGTCACAGATACGCAGTATTTT. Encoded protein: CASSLVGVTDTQYF.

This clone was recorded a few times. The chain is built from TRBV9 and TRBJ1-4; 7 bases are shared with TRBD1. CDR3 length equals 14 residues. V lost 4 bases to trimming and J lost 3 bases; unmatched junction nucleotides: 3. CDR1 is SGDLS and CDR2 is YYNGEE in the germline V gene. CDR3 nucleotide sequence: TGTGCCAGCAGCTGGGGACAGTCTAATGAAAAACTGTTTTTT. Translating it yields CASSWGQSNEKLFF.

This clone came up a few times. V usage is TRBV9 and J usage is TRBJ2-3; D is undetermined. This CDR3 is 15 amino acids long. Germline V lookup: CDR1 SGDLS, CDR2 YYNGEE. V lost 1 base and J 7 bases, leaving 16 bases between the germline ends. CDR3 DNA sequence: TGTGCCAGCAGCGTAATCGGGTCGGCTTCTCATACGCAGTATTTT. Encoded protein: CASSVIGSASHTQYF.

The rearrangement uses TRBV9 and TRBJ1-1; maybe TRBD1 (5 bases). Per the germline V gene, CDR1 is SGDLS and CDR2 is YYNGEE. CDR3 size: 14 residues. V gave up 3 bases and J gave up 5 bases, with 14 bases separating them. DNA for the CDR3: TGTGCCAGCAGCGGTGGGGGGGGATATACTGAAGCTTTCTTT. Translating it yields CASSGGGGYTEAFF.

The CDR3 DNA reads TGTGCCAGCAGCGCGGACAGGGGAAACACCATATATTTT. It yields the protein CASSADRGNTIYF. The chain has TRBV2 and TRBJ1-3, with 7 nucleotides matching TRBD1. Germline CDR1 is SNHLY and CDR2 is FYNNEI. There are 13 residues in the CDR3. The ends lost 6 bases at V and 4 bases at J; junction bases unmatched: 3.

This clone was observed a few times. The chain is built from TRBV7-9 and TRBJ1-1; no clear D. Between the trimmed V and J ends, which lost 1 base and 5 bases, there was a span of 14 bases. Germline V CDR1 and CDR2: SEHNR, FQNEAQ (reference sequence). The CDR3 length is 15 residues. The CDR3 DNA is TGTGCCAGCAGCTTAGGGGAGGGAGTGAGAACTGAAGCTTTCTTT. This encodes CASSLGEGVRTEAFF.

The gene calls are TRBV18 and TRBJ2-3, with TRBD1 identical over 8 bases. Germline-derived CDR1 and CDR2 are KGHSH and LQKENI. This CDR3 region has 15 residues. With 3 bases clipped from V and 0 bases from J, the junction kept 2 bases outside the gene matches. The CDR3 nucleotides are TGTGCCAGCTCACCGGACAGGGCTAGCACAGATACGCAGTATTTT. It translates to CASSPDRASTDTQYF. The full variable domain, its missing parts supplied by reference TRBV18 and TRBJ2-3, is NAGVMQNPRHLVRRRGQEARLRCSPMKGHSHVYWYRQLPEEGLKFMVYLQKENIIDESGMPKERFSAEFPKEGPSILRIQQVVRGDSAAYFCASSPDRASTDTQYFGPGTRLTVL.